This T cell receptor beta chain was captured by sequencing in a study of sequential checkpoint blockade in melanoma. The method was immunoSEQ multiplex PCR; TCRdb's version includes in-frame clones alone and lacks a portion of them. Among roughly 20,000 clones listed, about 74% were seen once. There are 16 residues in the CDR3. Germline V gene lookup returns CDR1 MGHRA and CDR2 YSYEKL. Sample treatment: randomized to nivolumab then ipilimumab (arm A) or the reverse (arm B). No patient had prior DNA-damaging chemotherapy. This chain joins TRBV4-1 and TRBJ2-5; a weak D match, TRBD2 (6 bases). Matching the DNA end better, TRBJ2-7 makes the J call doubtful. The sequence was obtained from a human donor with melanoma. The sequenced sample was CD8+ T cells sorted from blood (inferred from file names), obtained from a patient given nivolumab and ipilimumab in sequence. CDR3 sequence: CASSQDLAESSYEQYF. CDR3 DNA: TGCGCCAGCAGCCAAGACTTAGCGGAGAGCTCCTACGAGCAGTACTTC.